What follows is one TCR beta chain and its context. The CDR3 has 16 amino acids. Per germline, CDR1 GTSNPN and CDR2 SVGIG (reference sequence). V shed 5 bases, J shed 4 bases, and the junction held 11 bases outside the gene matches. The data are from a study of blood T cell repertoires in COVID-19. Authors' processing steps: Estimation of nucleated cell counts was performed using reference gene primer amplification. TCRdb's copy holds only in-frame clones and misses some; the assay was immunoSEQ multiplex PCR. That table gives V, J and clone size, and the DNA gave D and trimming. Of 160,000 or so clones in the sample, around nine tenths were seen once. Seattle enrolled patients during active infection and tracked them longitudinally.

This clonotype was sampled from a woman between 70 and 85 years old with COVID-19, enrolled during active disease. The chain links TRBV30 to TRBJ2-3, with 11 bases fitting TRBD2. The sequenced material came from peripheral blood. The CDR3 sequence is CAWLPLAGGNADTQYF. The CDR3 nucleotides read TGTGCCTGGCTGCCGCTAGCGGGGGGTAACGCAGATACGCAGTATTTT.